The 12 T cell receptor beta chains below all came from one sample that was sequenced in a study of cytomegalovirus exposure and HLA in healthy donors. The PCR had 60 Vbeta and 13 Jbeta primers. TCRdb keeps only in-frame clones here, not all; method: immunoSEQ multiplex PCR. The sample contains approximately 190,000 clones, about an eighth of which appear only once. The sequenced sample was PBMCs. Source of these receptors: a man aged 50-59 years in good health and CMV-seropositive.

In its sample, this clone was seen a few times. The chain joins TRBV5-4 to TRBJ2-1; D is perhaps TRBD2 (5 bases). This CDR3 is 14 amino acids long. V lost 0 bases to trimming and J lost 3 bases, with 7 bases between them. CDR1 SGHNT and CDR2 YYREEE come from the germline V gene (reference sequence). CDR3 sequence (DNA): TGTGCCAGCAGCTTGGGGGGAGTCTACAATGAGCAGTTCTTC. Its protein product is CASSLGGVYNEQFF.

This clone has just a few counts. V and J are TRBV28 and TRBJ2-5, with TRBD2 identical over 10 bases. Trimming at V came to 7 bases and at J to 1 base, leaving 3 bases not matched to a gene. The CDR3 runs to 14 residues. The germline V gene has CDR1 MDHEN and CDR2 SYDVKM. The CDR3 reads CASNLAGAQETQYF. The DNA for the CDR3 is TGTGCCAGCAACCTAGCGGGGGCCCAAGAGACCCAGTACTTC.

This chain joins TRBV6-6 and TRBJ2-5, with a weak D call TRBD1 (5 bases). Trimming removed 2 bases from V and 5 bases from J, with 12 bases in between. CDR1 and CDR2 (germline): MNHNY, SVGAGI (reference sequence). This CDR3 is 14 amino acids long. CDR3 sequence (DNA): TGTGCCAGCAGTTACGGGGTAGCAGGGGAGACCCAGTACTTC. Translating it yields CASSYGVAGETQYF.

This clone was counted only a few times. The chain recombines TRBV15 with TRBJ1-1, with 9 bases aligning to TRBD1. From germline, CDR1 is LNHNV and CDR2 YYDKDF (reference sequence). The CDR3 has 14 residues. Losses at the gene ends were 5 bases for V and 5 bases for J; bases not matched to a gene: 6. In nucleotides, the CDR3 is TGTGCCACCAGCGGCTACAGGGGGCGAACTGAAGCTTTCTTT. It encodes CATSGYRGRTEAFF.

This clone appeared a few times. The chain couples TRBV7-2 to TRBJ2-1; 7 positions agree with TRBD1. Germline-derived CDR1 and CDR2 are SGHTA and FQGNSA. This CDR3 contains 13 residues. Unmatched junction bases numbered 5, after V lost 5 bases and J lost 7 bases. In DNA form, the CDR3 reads TGTGCCAGCAGCATCCGGGACAGTAATGAGCAGTTCTTC. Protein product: CASSIRDSNEQFF.

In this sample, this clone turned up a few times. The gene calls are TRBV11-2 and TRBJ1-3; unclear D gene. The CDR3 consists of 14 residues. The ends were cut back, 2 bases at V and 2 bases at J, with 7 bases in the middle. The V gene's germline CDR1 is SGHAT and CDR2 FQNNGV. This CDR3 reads CASSLKATGNTIYF. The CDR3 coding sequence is TGTGCCAGCAGCTTAAAAGCGACTGGAAACACCATATATTTT.

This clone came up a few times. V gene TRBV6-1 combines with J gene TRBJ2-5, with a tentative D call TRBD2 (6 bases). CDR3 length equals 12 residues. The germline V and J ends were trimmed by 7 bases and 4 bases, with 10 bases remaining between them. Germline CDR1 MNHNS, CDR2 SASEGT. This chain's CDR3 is CASIGRPETQYF. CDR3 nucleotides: TGTGCCAGCATAGGGAGGCCAGAGACCCAGTACTTC.

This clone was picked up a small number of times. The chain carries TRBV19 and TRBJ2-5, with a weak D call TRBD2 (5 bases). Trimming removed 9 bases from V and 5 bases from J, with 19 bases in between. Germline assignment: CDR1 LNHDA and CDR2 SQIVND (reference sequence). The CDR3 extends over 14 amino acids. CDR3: CASNPTVRGETQYF. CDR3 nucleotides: TGTGCCAGCAATCCGACCGTCCGCGGGGAGACCCAGTACTTC.

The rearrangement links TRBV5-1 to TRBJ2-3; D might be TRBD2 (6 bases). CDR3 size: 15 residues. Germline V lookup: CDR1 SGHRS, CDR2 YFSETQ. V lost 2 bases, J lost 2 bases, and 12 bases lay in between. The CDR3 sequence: CASSFLRGNTDTQYF. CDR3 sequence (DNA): TGCGCCAGCAGCTTTCTTCGGGGGAACACAGATACGCAGTATTTT.

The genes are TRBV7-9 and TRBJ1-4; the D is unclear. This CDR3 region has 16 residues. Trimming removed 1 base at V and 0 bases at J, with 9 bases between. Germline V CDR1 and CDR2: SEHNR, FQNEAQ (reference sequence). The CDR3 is CASSLGWPATNEKLFF. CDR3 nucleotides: TGTGCCAGCAGCTTAGGGTGGCCTGCAACTAATGAAAAACTGTTTTTT.

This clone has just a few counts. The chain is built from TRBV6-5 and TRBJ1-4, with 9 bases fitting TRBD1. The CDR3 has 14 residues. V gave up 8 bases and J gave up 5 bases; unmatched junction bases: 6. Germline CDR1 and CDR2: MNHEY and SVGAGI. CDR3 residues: CASRGQGWNEKLFF. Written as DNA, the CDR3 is TGTGCCAGCCGGGGACAGGGTTGGAATGAAAAACTGTTTTTT.

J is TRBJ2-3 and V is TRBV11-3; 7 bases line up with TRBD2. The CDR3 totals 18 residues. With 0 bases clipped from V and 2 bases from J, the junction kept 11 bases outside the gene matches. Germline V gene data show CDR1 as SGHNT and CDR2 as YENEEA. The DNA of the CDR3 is TGTGCCAGCAGCTTAGATTCCCCGGGGGGACTTTACACAGATACGCAGTATTTT. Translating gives CASSLDSPGGLYTDTQYF.